This record looks at one TCR beta chain sequence and its context. The antigen is not known. Assay used: immunoSEQ multiplex PCR; TCRdb lists only in-frame clones, some missing. Among about 32,000 clones listed, 80% to 95% were seen once. The sample originates from a study of monozygotic twins with cystic fibrosis. Germline values: CDR1 SEHNR, CDR2 FQNEAQ (reference sequence). The CDR3 runs to 15 residues. Trimming shortened V by 5 bases and J by 3 bases, and 16 bases separated the two germline ends. Study results and limitations: Median Simpson clonality of about 0.01 suggested naive T cells predominated. J usage was most co-twin-similar in 8 of 16 pairs, V in 13. Unrelated CF individuals shared fewer identical clonotypes than monozygotic CF twins. In this small cohort, shared CDR3 numbers showed no association with age, concordance or disease severity.

The receptor comes from a girl aged 2 to 10 with cystic fibrosis. The chain couples TRBV7-9 to TRBJ1-1, with D maybe TRBD1 (6 bases). The sample taken for sequencing was blood. The CDR3, as DNA: TGTGCCAGCAGCCCCTATCGAGGGGGGCACACTGAAGCTTTCTTT. Translated: CASSPYRGGHTEAFF.